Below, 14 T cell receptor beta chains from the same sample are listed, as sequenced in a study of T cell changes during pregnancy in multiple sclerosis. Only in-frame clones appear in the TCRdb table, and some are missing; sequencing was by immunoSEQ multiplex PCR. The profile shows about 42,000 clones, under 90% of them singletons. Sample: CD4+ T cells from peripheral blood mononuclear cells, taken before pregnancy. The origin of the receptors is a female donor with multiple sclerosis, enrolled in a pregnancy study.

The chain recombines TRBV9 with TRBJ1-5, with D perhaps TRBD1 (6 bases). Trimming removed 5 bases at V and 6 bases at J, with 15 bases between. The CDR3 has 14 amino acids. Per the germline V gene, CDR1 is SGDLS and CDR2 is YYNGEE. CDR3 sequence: CASSETGWGQPQHF. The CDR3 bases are TGTGCCAGCAGTGAGACAGGCTGGGGTCAGCCCCAGCATTTT.

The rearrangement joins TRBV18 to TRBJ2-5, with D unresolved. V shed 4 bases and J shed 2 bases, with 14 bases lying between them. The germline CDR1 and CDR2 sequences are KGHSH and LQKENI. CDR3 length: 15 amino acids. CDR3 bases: TGTGCCAGCTCACGGGTTCTAGGCAGACAAGAGACCCAGTACTTC. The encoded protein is CASSRVLGRQETQYF.

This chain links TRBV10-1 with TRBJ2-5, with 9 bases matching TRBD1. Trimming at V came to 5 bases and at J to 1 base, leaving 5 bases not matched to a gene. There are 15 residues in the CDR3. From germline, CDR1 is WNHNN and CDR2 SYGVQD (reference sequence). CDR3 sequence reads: CASSMTGGLQETQYF. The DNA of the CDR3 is TGCGCCAGCAGTATGACAGGGGGTCTCCAAGAGACCCAGTACTTC.

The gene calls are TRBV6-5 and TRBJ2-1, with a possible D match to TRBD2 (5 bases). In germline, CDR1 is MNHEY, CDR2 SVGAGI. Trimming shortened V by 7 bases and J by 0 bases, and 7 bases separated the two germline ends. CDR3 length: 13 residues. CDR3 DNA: TGTGCCAGCAAGAGGGACTCCTACAATGAGCAGTTCTTC. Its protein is CASKRDSYNEQFF.

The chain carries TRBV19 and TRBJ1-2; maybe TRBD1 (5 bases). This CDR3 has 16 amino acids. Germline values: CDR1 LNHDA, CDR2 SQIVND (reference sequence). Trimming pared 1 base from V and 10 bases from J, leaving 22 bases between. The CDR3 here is CASSIGQGLGLEAYTF. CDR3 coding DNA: TGTGCCAGTAGTATAGGGCAGGGCTTGGGGCTCGAGGCCTACACCTTC.

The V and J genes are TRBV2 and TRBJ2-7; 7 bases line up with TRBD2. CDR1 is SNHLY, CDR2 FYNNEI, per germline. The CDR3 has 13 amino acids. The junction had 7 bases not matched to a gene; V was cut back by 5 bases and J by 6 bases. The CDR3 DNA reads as TGTGCCAGCAGTCCAGGGAGGGCGGGCGAGCAGTACTTC. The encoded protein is CASSPGRAGEQYF.

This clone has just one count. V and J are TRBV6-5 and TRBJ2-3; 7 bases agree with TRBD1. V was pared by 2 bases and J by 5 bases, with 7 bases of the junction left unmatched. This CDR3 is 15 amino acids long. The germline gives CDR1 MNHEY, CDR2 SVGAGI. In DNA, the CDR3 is TGTGCCAGCAGTTACGACAGGGCCGGCGTAGATACGCAGTATTTT. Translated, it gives CASSYDRAGVDTQYF.

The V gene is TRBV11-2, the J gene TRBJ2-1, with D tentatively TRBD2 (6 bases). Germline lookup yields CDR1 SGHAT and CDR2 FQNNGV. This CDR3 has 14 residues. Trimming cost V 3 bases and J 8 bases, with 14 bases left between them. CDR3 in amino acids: CASSFRLGWHEQFF. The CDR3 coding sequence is TGTGCCAGCAGCTTTAGACTAGGGTGGCATGAGCAGTTCTTC.

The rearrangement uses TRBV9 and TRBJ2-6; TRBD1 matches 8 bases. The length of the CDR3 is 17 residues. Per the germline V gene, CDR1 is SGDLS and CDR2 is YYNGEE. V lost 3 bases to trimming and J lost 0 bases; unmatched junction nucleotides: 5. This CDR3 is CASSGDRGFSGANVLTF. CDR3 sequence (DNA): TGTGCCAGCAGCGGTGACAGGGGATTCTCTGGGGCCAACGTCCTGACTTTC.

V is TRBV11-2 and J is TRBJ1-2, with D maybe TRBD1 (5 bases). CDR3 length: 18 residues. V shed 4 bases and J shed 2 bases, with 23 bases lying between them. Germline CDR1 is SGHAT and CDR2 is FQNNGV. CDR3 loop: CASSSLRTQSTRNYGYTF. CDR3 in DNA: TGTGCCAGCAGCTCTCTCAGGACACAGTCTACCAGGAACTATGGCTACACCTTC.

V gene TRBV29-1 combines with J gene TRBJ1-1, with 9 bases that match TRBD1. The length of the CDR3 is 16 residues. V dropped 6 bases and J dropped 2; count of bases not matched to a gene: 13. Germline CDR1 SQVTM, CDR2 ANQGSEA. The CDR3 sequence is CSVQGQGGLENTEAFF. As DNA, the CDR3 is TGCAGCGTCCAGGGACAGGGAGGGTTAGAAAACACTGAAGCTTTCTTT.

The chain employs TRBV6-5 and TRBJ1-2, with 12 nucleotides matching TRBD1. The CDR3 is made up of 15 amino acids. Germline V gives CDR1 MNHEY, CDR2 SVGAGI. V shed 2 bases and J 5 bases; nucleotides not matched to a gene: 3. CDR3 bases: TGTGCCAGCAGTTACGGGACAGGGGGCTCGTATGGCTACACCTTC. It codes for CASSYGTGGSYGYTF.

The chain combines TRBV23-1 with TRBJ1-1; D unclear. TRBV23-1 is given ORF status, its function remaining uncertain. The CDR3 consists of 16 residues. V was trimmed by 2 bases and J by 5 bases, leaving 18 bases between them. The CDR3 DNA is TGCGCCAGCAGTCAAGCGGGCGGCTGGGGTAGGACTGAAGCTTTCTTT. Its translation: CASSQAGGWGRTEAFF.

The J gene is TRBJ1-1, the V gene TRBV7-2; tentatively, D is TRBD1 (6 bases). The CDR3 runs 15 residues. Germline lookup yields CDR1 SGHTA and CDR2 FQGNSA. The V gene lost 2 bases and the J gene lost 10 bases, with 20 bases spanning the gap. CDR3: CASSLKSTGTPVAFF. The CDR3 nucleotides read TGTGCCAGCAGCTTAAAATCCACAGGGACCCCCGTAGCTTTCTTT. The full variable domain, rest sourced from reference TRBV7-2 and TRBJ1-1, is GAGVSQSPSNKVTEKGKDVELRCDPISGHTALYWYRQSLGQGLEFLIYFQGNSAPDKSGLPSDRFSAERTGGSVSTLTIQRTQQEDSAVYLCASSLKSTGTPVAFFGQGTRLTVV.